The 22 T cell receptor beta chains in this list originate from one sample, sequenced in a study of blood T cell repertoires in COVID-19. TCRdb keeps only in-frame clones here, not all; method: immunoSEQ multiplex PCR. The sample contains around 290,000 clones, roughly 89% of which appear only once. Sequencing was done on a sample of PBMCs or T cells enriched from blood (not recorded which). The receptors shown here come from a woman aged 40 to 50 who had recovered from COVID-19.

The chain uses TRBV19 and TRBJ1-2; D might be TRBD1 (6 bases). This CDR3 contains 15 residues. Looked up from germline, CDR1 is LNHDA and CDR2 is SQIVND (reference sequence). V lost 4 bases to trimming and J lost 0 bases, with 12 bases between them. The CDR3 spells CASSTLTGANYGYTF. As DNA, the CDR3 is TGTGCCAGTAGTACACTGACAGGAGCTAACTATGGCTACACCTTC.

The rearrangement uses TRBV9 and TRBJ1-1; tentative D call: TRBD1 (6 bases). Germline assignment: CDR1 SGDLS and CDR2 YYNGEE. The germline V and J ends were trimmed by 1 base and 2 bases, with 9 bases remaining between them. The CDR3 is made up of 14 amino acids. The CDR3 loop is CASSVYRDNTEAFF. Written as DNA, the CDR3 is TGTGCCAGCAGCGTATACAGGGATAACACTGAAGCTTTCTTT.

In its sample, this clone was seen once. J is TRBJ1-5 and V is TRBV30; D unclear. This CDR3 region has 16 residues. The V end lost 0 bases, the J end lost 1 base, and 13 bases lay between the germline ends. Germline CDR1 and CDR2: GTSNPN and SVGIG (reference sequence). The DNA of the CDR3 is TGTGCCTGGAGTGTATCAAGACATTCGAGCAATCAGCCCCAGCATTTT. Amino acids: CAWSVSRHSSNQPQHF.

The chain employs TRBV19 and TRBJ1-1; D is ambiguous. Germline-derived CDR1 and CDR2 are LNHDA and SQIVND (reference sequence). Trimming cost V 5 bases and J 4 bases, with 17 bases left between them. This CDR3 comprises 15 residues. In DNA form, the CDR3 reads TGTGCCAGTAGTCCCCGCGTCGGTACGGGCACTGAAGCTTTCTTT. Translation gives CASSPRVGTGTEAFF.

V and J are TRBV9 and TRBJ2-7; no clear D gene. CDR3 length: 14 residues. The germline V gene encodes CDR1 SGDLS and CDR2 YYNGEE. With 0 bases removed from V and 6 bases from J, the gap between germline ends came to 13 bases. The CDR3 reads CASSVVPERSEQYF. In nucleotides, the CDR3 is TGTGCCAGCAGCGTAGTCCCCGAGAGGTCCGAGCAGTACTTC.

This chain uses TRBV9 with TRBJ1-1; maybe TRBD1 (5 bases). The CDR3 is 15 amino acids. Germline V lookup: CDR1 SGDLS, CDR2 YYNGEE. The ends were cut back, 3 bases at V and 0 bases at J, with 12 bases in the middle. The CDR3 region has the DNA TGTGCCAGCAGCGCCAACGCAGGGTTGAACACTGAAGCTTTCTTT. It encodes CASSANAGLNTEAFF. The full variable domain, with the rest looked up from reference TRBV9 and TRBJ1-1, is DSGVTQTPKHLITATGQRVTLRCSPRSGDLSVYWYQQSLDQGLQFLIQYYNGEERAKGNILERFSAQQFPDLHSELNLSSLELGDSALYFCASSANAGLNTEAFFGQGTRLTVV.

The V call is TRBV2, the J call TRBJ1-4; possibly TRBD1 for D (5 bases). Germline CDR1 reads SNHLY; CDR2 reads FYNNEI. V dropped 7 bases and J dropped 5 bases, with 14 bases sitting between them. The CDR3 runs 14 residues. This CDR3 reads CASKNQGGNEKLFF. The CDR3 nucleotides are TGTGCCAGCAAGAATCAGGGAGGGAATGAAAAACTGTTTTTT.

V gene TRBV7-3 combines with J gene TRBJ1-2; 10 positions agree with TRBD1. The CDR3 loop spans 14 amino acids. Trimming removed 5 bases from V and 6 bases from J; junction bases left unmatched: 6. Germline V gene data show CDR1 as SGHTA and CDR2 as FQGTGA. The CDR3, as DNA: TGTGCCAGCAGCCCGACAGGGGGCGTCAATGGCTACACCTTC. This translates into CASSPTGGVNGYTF.

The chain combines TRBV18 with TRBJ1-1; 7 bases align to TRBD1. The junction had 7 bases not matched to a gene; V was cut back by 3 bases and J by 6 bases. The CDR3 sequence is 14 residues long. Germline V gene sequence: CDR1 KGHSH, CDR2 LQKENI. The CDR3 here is CASSPGQRVPEAFF. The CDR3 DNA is TGTGCCAGCTCACCGGGACAGCGCGTTCCTGAAGCTTTCTTT.

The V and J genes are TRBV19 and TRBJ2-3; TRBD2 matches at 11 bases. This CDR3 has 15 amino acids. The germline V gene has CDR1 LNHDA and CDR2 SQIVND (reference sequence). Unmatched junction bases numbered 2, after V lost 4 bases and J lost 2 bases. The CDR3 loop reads CASSTLAGATDTQYF. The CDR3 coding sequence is TGTGCCAGTAGTACACTAGCGGGGGCCACAGATACGCAGTATTTT.

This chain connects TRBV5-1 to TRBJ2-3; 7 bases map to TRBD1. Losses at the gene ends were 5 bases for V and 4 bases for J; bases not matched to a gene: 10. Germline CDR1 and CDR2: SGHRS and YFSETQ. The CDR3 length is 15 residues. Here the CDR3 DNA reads TGCGCCAGCAGTTCCTCTAGACAGGGCGCAGATACGCAGTATTTT. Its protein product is CASSSSRQGADTQYF.

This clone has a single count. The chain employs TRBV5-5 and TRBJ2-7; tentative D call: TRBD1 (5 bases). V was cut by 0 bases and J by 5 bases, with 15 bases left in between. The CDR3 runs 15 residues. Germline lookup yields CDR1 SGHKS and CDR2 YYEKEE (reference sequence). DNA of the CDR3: TGTGCCAGCAGCTTGGCTCTAAGCAGGGTCCACGAGCAGTACTTC. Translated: CASSLALSRVHEQYF.

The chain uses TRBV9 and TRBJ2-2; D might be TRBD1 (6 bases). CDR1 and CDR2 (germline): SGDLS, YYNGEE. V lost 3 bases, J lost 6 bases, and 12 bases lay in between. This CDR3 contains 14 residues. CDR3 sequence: CASSETGQSGELFF. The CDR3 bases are TGTGCCAGCAGCGAAACCGGACAGTCCGGGGAGCTGTTTTTT.

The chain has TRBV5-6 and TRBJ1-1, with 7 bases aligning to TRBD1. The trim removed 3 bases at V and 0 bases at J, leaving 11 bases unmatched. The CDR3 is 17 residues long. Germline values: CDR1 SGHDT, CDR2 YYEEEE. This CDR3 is CASSWTGEFGMNTEAFF. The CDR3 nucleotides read TGTGCCAGCAGCTGGACAGGTGAATTCGGAATGAACACTGAAGCTTTCTTT. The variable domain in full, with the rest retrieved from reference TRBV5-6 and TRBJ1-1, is DAGVTQSPTHLIKTRGQQVTLRCSPKSGHDTVSWYQQALGQGPQFIFQYYEEEERQRGNFPDRFSGHQFPNYSSELNVNALLLGDSALYLCASSWTGEFGMNTEAFFGQGTRLTVV.

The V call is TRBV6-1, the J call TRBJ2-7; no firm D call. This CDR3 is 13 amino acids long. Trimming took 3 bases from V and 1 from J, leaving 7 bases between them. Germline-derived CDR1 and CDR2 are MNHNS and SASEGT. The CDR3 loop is CASSDVNSYEQYF. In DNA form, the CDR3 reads TGTGCCAGCAGTGACGTTAATTCCTACGAGCAGTACTTC.

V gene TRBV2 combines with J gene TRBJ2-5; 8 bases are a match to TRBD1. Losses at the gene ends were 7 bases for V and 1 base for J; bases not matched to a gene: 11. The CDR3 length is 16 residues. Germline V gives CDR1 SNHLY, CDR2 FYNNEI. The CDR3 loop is CASKRATGVPQETQYF. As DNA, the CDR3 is TGTGCCAGCAAGCGGGCGACAGGGGTTCCCCAAGAGACCCAGTACTTC.

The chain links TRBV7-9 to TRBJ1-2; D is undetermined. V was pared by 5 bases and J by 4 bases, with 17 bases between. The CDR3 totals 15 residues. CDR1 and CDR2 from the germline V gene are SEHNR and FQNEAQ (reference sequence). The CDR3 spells CASSLGPTAGYGYTF. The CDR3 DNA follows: TGTGCCAGCAGCCTCGGGCCCACCGCGGGCTATGGCTACACCTTC.

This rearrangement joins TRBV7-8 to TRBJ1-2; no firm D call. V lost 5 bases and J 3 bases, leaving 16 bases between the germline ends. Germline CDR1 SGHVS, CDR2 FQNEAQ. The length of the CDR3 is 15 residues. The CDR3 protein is CASSSTLRVDYGYTF. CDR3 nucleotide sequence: TGTGCCAGCAGCAGCACGCTGAGGGTTGACTATGGCTACACCTTC.

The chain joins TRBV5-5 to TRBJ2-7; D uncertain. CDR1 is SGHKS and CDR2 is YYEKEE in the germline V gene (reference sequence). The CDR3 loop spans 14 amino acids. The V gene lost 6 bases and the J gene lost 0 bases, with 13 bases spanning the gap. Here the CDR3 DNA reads TGTGCCAGCACCCCCGGTCCCCGCTCCTACGAGCAGTACTTC. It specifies CASTPGPRSYEQYF.

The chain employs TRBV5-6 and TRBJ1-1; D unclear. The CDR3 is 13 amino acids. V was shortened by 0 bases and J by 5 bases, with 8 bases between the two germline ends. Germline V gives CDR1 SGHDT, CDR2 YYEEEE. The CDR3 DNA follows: TGTGCCAGCAGCTTGGCGGGTCGGACTGAAGCTTTCTTT. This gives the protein CASSLAGRTEAFF. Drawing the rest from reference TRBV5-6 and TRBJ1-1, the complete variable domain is DAGVTQSPTHLIKTRGQQVTLRCSPKSGHDTVSWYQQALGQGPQFIFQYYEEEERQRGNFPDRFSGHQFPNYSSELNVNALLLGDSALYLCASSLAGRTEAFFGQGTRLTVV.

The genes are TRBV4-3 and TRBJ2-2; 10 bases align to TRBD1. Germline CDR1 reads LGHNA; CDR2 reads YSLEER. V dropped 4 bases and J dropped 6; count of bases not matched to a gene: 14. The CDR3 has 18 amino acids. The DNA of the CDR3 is TGCGCCAGCAGCCCCCACGCTGCGGGGACAGGGGTATCCGGGGAGCTGTTTTTT. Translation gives CASSPHAAGTGVSGELFF.

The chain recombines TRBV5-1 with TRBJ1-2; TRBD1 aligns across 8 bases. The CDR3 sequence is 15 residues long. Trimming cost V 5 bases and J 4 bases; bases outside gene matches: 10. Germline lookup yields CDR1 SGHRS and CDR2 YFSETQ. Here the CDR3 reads CASRKDSGTGYGYTF. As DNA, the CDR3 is TGCGCCAGCAGAAAAGATTCCGGGACAGGCTATGGCTACACCTTC.